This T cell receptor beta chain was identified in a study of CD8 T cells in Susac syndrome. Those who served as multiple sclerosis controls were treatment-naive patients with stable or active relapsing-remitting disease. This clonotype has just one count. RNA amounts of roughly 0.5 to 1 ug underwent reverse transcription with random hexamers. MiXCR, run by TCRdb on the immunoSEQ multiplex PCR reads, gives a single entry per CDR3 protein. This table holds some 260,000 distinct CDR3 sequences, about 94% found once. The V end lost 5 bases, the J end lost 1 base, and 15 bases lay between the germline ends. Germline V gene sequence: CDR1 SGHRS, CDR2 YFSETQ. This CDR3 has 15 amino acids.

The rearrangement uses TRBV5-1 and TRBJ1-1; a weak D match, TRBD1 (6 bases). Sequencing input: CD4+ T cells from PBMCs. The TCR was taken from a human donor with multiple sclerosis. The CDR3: CASSSGDFSNTEAFF. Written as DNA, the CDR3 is TGCGCCAGCAGTTCAGGGGACTTTTCGAACACTGAAGCTTTCTTT.